This paragraph covers one T cell receptor (beta chain) sequence. The antigen is undetermined. TCR beta libraries used 1.5 to 2.5 micrograms of genomic DNA from cryopreserved PBMCs. This entry comes from a study of cytotoxic CD8 clonotypes in ibrutinib-treated CLL. Study details: Investigators reported 25 or so partial and 2 complete responses; after median around 63 months, approximately 15 patients remained remitted and approximately twelve progressed.

Some clones are missing from TCRdb's copy, which holds only in-frame ones; the method was immunoSEQ multiplex PCR. The data show fewer than 90,000 clones, about two thirds seen once. Study-wide results and limits: Public clonotypes occurred uncommonly; on treatment, they contracted or remained stable.

This clonotype originated in a human donor with chronic lymphocytic leukemia. This sample comprised PBMCs, obtained after 12 months of ibrutinib treatment.

The CDR3 DNA reads as TGTGCCAGCAGTCGGGACAGGGTAACTAATGAAAAACTGTTTTTT. Residues: CASSRDRVTNEKLFF. The chain links TRBV28 to TRBJ1-4; 9 nucleotides agree with TRBD1. V trimming: 5 bases; J trimming: 1 base; junction bases outside the gene matches: 2. The germline V gene has CDR1 MDHEN and CDR2 SYDVKM. The CDR3 totals 15 residues.